The T cell receptor (beta chain) described here comes from a study of Ad26.COV2.S vaccination and SARS-CoV-2 variants. Germline assignment: CDR1 MNHEY and CDR2 SMNVEV (reference sequence). V was pared by 4 bases and J by 2 bases, with 6 bases of the junction left unmatched. The CDR3 spans 15 residues. Study results and limitations: The study found higher spike-specific TCR breadth in vaccine than placebo recipients.

Treatment reported: roughly 18 received Ad26.COV2.S at low or high dose, single or two shots; about 5 received placebo; per-sample allocation not given. Sampling took place 63 days after the first vaccine or placebo injection. The data were produced by immunoSEQ multiplex PCR, yet TCRdb's version contains in-frame clones alone and is incomplete. The sample holds more than 300,000 clones; around 85% are singletons and the top ten take 2% to 2.5%. As for this clone: What it recognizes is unknown.

The receptor's source is a person between 18 and 59 years old who received the Ad26.COV2.S COVID-19 vaccine or a placebo. Sequencing used peripheral blood, obtained in a trial of Ad26.COV2.S vaccine versus placebo. The chain combines TRBV27 with TRBJ1-2, with 8 nucleotides matching TRBD1. CDR3 in DNA: TGTGCCAGCAGTTCTTGGACAGGGACCAACTATGGCTACACCTTC. Translated, it gives CASSSWTGTNYGYTF.